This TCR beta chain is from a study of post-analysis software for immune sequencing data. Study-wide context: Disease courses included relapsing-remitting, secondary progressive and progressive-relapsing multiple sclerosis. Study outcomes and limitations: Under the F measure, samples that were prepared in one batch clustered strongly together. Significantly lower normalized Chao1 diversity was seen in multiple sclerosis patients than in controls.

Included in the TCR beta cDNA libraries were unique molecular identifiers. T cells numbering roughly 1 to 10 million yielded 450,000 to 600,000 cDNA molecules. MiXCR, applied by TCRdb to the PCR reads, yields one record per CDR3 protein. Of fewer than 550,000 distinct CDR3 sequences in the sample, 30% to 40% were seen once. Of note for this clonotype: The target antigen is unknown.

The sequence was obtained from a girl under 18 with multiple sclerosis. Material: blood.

CDR3 nucleotide sequence: TGTGCCAGCAGCCAAGTACGTGGGCGGGCCCAAGAGACCCAGTACTTC. This sequence encodes CASSQVRGRAQETQYF. The chain is built from TRBV4-2 and TRBJ2-5; D may be TRBD2 (5 bases). V shed 1 base and J shed 1 base, with 13 bases lying between them. The CDR3 spans 16 residues. Germline CDR1 reads LGHNA; CDR2 reads YNFKEQ.